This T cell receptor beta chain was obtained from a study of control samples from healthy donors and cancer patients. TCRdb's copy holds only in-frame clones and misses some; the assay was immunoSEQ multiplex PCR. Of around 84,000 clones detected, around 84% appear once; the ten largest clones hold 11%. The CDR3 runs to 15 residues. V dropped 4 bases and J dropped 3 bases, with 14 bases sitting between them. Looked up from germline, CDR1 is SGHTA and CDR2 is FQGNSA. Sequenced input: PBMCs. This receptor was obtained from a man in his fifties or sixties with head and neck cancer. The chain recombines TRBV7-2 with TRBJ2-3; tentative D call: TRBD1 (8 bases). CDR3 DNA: TGTGCCAGCAGCTCACAGGGGGGGAGGACAGATACGCAGTATTTT. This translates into CASSSQGGRTDTQYF. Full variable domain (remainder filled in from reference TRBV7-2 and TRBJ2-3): GAGVSQSPSNKVTEKGKDVELRCDPISGHTALYWYRQSLGQGLEFLIYFQGNSAPDKSGLPSDRFSAERTGGSVSTLTIQRTQQEDSAVYLCASSSQGGRTDTQYFGPGTRLTVL.